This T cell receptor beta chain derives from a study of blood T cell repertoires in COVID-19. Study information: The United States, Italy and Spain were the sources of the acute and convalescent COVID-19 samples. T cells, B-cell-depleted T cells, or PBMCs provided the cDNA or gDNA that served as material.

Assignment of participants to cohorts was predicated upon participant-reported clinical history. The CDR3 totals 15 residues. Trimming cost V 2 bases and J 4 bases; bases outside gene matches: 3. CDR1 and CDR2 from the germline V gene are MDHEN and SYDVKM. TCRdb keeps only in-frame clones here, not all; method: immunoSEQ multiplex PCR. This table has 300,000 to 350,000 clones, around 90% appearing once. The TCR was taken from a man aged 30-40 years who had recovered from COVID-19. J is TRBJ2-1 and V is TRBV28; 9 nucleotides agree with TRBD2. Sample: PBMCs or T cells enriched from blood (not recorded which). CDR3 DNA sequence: TGTGCCAGCAGTTTAGTTAGCGGGGGTTACAATGAGCAGTTCTTC. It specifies CASSLVSGGYNEQFF.